This passage covers 5 T cell receptor beta chains from one sample sequenced in a study of shared clonotypes between healthy human individuals. Clones were sequenced by immunoSEQ multiplex PCR, and TCRdb holds only the in-frame ones, with some missing. The sample lists 950,000 to 1,100,000 clones, about 70% occurring once. The material sequenced was memory CD4+ T cells sorted from blood. Sample subset: CD45RA-negative fraction. The receptors were sampled from a man aged 18-30 years in good health.

This clone appeared a single time. This chain uses TRBV11-2 with TRBJ2-7, with D maybe TRBD1 (6 bases). The V gene lost 2 bases and the J gene lost 5 bases, with 13 bases spanning the gap. The CDR3 totals 14 residues. CDR1 is SGHAT and CDR2 is FQNNGV in the germline V gene. The CDR3 DNA follows: TGTGCCAGCAGCTTACAGGGGTCTAGTAACGAGCAGTACTTC. Its protein is CASSLQGSSNEQYF.

The V call is TRBV10-3, the J call TRBJ2-3; D is perhaps TRBD2 (6 bases). Germline-derived CDR1 and CDR2 are ENHRY and SYGVKD. V shed 3 bases and J shed 0 bases, with 10 bases lying between them. This CDR3 has 15 residues. As DNA, the CDR3 is TGTGCCATCAGTGACAAGGGACTTAGCACAGATACGCAGTATTTT. Protein product: CAISDKGLSTDTQYF.

This clone came up once. The chain employs TRBV27 and TRBJ2-3; 7 bases line up with TRBD2. The CDR3 has 16 amino acids. Per germline, CDR1 MNHEY and CDR2 SMNVEV (reference sequence). J lost 2 bases, V lost 3 bases, and 8 bases had no gene match. This CDR3 is CASSFSLGGFTDTQYF. Written as DNA, the CDR3 is TGTGCCAGCAGTTTCTCCTTGGGAGGGTTCACAGATACGCAGTATTTT.

The chain employs TRBV27 and TRBJ2-2, with a possible D match to TRBD2 (6 bases). The CDR3 length is 13 residues. V lost 1 base, J lost 6 bases, and 6 bases lay in between. Germline V gene lookup returns CDR1 MNHEY and CDR2 SMNVEV (reference sequence). The CDR3 spells CASSLWGAGELFF. The CDR3 DNA reads TGTGCCAGCAGTTTATGGGGGGCCGGGGAGCTGTTTTTT.

The chain couples TRBV10-1 to TRBJ2-3, with 7 nucleotides matching TRBD2. The length of the CDR3 is 14 residues. After removal of 5 bases from V and 1 base from J, the junction contained 3 bases not matched to a gene. Germline CDR1 is WNHNN and CDR2 is SYGVQD (reference sequence). DNA for the CDR3: TGCGCCAGCAGTTTCGCGGGGGGCACAGATACGCAGTATTTT. This encodes CASSFAGGTDTQYF.